The clone carrying this TCR beta chain was counted a single time. The data were taken from a study of blood T cell repertoires in COVID-19. V lost 2 bases and J lost 5, with 9 bases in between. The germline V gene encodes CDR1 MGHDK and CDR2 SYGVNS. The CDR3 extends over 13 amino acids. Produced via immunoSEQ multiplex PCR; TCRdb's table is partial and in-frame only. The profile shows about 240,000 clones, roughly 80% of them singletons. The specimen sequenced was peripheral blood. This receptor was identified in a young woman with acute or convalescent COVID-19. This chain links TRBV25-1 with TRBJ1-1; D gene ambiguous. The chain's CDR3 is CASSEGGFTEAFF. CDR3 in DNA: TGTGCCAGCAGTGAAGGAGGGTTTACTGAAGCTTTCTTT.